This T cell receptor (beta chain) was recorded in a study of T cell changes during pregnancy in multiple sclerosis. Clones were read by immunoSEQ multiplex PCR, and TCRdb kept only the in-frame ones, dropping some. The sample yields just under 45,000 clones, around 96% seen once. Trimming took 3 bases from V and 9 from J; bases not matched to a gene: 1. There are 11 residues in the CDR3. Germline V gives CDR1 SGHTA, CDR2 FQGNSA. The sequences come from peripheral blood, collected in the second trimester of pregnancy. This clonotype originated in a female donor with multiple sclerosis, enrolled in a pregnancy study. This chain connects TRBV7-2 to TRBJ2-7; 8 bases line up with TRBD2. The CDR3: CASSFRGGQYF. Written as DNA, the CDR3 is TGTGCCAGCAGCTTCCGGGGGGGGCAGTACTTC.